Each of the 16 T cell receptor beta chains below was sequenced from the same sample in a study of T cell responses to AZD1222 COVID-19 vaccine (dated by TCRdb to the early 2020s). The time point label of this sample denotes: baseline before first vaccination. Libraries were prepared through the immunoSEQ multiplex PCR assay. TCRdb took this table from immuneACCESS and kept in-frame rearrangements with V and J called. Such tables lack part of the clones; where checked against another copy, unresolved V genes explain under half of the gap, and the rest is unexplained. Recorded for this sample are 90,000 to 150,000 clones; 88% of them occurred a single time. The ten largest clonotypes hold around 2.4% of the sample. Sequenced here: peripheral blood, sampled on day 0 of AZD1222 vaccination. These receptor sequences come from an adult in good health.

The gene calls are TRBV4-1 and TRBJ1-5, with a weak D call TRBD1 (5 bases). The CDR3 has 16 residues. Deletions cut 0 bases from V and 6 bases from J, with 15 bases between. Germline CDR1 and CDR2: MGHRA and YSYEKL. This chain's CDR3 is CASSQEPGRLGQPQHF. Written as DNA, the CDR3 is TGCGCCAGCAGCCAAGAGCCAGGGCGACTCGGTCAGCCCCAGCATTTT.

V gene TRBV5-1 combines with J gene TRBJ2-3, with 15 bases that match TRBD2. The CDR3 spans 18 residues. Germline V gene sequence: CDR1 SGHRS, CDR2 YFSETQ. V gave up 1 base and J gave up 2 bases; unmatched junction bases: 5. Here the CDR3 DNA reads TGCGCCAGCAGCTTGCTTGGGACTAGCGGGAGGAACACAGATACGCAGTATTTT. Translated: CASSLLGTSGRNTDTQYF. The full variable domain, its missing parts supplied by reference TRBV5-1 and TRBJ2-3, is KAGVTQTPRYLIKTRGQQVTLSCSPISGHRSVSWYQQTPGQGLQFLFEYFSETQRNKGNFPGRFSGRQFSNSRSEMNVSTLELGDSALYLCASSLLGTSGRNTDTQYFGPGTRLTVL.

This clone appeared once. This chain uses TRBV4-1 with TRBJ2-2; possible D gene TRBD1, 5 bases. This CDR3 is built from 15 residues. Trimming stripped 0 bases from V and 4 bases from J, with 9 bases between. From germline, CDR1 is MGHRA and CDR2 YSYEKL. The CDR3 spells CASSQDKGITGELFF. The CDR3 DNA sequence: TGCGCCAGCAGCCAAGATAAGGGGATCACCGGGGAGCTGTTTTTT.

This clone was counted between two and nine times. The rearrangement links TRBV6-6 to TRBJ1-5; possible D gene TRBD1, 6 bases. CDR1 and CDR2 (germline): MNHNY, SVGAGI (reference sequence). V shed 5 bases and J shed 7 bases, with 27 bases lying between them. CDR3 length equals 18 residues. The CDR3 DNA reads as TGTGCCAGCAGTCCGCCCACGCAGGGGACGGGTTTAGGACAGCCCCAGCATTTT. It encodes CASSPPTQGTGLGQPQHF.

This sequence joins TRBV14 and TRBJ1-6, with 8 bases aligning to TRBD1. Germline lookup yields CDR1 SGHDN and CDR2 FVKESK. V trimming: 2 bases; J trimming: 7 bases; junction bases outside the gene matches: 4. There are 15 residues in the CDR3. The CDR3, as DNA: TGTGCCAGCAGCCAACAGGGGGCTGGAAATTCACCCCTCCACTTT. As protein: CASSQQGAGNSPLHF.

The DNA of the CDR3 is TGTGCCAGCAGCCAAGAGACAGGGACGAACCTTCTTAATGAAAAACTGTTTTTT. Protein: CASSQETGTNLLNEKLFF. The chain recombines TRBV3-1 (or the pseudogene TRBV3-2) with TRBJ1-4; 7 positions agree with TRBD1. The V segment lost 0 bases and the J segment 4 bases; nucleotides outside the gene matches: 11. This CDR3 has 18 amino acids. Germline V gene lookup returns CDR1 LGHDT and CDR2 YNNKEL (reference sequence).

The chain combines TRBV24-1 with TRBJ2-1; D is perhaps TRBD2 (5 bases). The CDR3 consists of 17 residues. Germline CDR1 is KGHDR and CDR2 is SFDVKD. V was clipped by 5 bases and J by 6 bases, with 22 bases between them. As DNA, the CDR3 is TGTGCCACCAGTGGGTTTCCTAGCACTGGTCCGGTCAATGAGCAGTTCTTC. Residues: CATSGFPSTGPVNEQFF.

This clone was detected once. The CDR3 spells CASSPGAAVPFQPQHF. CDR3 nucleotides: TGTGCCAGCAGTCCAGGGGCGGCAGTTCCGTTCCAGCCCCAGCATTTT. The V and J genes are TRBV7-3 and TRBJ1-5, with D maybe TRBD1 (6 bases). With 6 bases removed from V and 7 bases from J, the gap between germline ends came to 22 bases. The CDR3 is 16 residues long. CDR1 SGHTA and CDR2 FQGTGA come from the germline V gene.

CDR3 coding DNA: TGTGCCAGCAGCACCTTCCCGGGCGGGGGGATCTACAATGAGCAGTTCTTC. Translation gives CASSTFPGGGIYNEQFF. The rearrangement joins TRBV11-2 to TRBJ2-1, with 8 nucleotides matching TRBD2. Trimming removed 5 bases from V and 3 bases from J; junction bases left unmatched: 12. From germline, CDR1 is SGHAT and CDR2 FQNNGV. The CDR3 sequence is 17 residues long.

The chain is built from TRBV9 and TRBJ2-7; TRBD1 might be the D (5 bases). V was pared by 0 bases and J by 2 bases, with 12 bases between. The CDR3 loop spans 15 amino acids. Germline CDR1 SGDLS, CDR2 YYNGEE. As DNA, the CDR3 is TGTGCCAGCAGCGTAGGGGCAGGGCAAACCTACGAGCAGTACTTC. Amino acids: CASSVGAGQTYEQYF.

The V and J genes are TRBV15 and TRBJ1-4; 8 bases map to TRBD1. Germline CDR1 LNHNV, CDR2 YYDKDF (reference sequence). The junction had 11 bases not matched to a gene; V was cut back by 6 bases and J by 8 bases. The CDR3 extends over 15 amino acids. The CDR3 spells CATSKPGQDHEKLFF. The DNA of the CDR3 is TGTGCCACCAGTAAGCCGGGACAGGACCACGAAAAACTGTTTTTT.

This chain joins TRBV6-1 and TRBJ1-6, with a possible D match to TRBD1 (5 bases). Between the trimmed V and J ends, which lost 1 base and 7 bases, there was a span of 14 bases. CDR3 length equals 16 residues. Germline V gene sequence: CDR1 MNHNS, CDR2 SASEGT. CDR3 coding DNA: TGTGCCAGCAGTGAAGGGCCGGGACTCAGGAATTCACCCCTCCACTTT. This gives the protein CASSEGPGLRNSPLHF.

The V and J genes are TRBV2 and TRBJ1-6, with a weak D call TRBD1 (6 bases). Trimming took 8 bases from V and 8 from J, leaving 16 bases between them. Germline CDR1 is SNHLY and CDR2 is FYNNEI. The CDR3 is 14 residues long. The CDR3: CASVSGQRDSPLHF. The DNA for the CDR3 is TGTGCCAGCGTGTCGGGACAAAGGGATTCACCCCTCCACTTT.

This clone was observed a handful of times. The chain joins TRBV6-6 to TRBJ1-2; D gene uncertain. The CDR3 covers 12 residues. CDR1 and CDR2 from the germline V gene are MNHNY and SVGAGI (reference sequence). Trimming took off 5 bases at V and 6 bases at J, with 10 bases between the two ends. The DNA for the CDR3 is TGTGCCAGCAGTCCCAACAGCGATGGCTACACCTTC. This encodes CASSPNSDGYTF.

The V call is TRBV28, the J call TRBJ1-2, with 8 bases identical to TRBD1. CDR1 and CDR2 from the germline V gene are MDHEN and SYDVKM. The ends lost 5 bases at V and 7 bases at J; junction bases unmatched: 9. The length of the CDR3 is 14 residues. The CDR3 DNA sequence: TGTGCCAGCAGTCGATTAGGGGGGACAGGTGGCTACACCTTC. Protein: CASSRLGGTGGYTF.

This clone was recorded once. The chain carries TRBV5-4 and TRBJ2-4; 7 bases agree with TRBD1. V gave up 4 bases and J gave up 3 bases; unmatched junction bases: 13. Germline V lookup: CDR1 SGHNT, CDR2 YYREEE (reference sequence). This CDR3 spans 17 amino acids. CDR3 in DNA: TGTGCCAGCAGCCCGGCAGGGGGTACTCATGGCAAAAACATTCAGTACTTC. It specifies CASSPAGGTHGKNIQYF.